This T cell receptor (beta chain) was recorded in a study of blood T cell repertoires in COVID-19 (dated by TCRdb to the early 2020s). About the investigation overall: Collaborator samples came from the United States, Italy and Spain and covered acute and convalescent phases of COVID-19. The prospective study material was composed of cDNA or gDNA derived from T cells, B-cell-depleted T cells, or PBMCs. Deeply sampled blood TCRbeta repertoires from subjects exposed to, actively infected with, or recovered from COVID-19 were included in the dataset. The repertoires were released in a freely available public database meant as a resource for research on the immune response to SARS-CoV-2. The samples were drawn from two sources: the first 160 participants of the ongoing ImmuneRACE study, and 950 to 1,500 subjects contributed by 6 global collaborators. Nearly every sample came with metadata listing a de-identified subject ID, COVID-19 status, age in years and sex. Where available, HLA class I and class II types were obtained from metadata supplied by the sample provider rather than from assay-based typing. The full study reports these points: Clinical and demographic metadata were provided uncurated, with the amount varying by source and participant.

Collaborating institutions collected whole blood in K2EDTA tubes following their own protocols. For TCRbeta analysis, collaborator samples were shipped as frozen whole blood, as isolated PBMCs, or as DNA extracted from either sample type. The germline V gene (reference sequence) provides CDR1 LNHDA and CDR2 SQIVND. Taken from cysteine to phenylalanine, the CDR3 has 12 residues. Just CDR3 DNA is preserved here, 36 bases in frame from base 1. TCRbeta CDR3 regions were amplified from genomic DNA using the immunoSEQ Assay, a bias-controlled multiplex PCR. In the original analysis: Within the assay, amplification of reference gene primers was used to estimate how many nucleated cells each sample contained. To quantify the absolute abundance of each unique TCRbeta CDR3 rearrangement, sequence reads were collapsed and filtered. For each sample, productive Simpson clonality was calculated as the square root of Simpson's diversity index over productive rearrangements. Drawn from immuneACCESS, this table holds only the in-frame rearrangements with V and J called that TCRdb kept. Clones are partly lost; checked studies trace under half to an unresolved V gene and leave the rest unexplained. V and J calls and clone size follow that table, whereas D and trimming were derived from the DNA. In all, the sample holds some 150,000 clones, and more than 70% of those were seen once. The top ten clones comprise 2% to 2.5% of the sample.

For this clone: This clone's antigen is unknown. At one boundary the junction diverges from the germline segment, which might be a read error.

Material: peripheral blood. The source of this sequence is a human donor in a cohort sampled during active COVID-19. The rearranged chain carries TRBV19 and TRBJ1-1, with 8 middle bases fitting TRBD1. The DNA sequence follows: TGTGCCAGTAGTACGACAGGGGCCGACGTATTTTTT. This codes for CASSTTGADVFF.